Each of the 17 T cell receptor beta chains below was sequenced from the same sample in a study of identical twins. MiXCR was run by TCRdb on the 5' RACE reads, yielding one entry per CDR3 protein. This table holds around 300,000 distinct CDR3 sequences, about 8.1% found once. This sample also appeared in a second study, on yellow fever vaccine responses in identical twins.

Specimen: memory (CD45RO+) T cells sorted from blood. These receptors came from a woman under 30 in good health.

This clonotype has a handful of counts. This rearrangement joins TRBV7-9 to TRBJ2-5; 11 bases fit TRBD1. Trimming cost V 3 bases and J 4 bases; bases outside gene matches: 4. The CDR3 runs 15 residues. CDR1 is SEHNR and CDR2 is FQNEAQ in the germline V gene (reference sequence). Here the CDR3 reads CASSFPGQGAETQYF. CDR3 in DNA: TGTGCCAGCAGCTTCCCCGGACAGGGGGCAGAGACCCAGTACTTC.

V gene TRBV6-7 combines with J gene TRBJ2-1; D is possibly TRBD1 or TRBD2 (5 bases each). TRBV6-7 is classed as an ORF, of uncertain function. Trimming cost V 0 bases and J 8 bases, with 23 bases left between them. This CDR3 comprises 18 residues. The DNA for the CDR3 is TGTGCCAGCAGTTACTCGAATCTGGCTCGGGGCCCTCCCGATGAGCAGTTCTTC. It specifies CASSYSNLARGPPDEQFF.

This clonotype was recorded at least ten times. CDR3 nucleotide sequence: TGTGCCAGCAGCAACCGAGGCCCCGCAACTAATGAAAAACTGTTTTTT. It specifies CASSNRGPATNEKLFF. This chain joins TRBV6-1 and TRBJ1-4; unclear D gene. Germline V gene data show CDR1 as MNHNS and CDR2 as SASEGT. V lost 6 bases and J 0 bases, leaving 14 bases between the germline ends. CDR3 length: 16 amino acids.

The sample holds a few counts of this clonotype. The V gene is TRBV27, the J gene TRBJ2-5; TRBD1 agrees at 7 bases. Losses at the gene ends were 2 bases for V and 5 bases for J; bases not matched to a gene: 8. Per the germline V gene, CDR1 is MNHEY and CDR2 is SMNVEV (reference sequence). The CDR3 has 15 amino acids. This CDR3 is CASSLNPTGRETQYF. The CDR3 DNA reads TGTGCCAGCAGTTTAAACCCGACAGGGCGGGAGACCCAGTACTTC.

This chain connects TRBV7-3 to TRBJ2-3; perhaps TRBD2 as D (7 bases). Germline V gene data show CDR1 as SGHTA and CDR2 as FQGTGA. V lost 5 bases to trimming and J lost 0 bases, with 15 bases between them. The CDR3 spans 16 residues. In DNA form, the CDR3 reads TGTGCCAGCAGCGGAGGAGGGGGGGGTAGCACAGATACGCAGTATTTT. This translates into CASSGGGGGSTDTQYF.

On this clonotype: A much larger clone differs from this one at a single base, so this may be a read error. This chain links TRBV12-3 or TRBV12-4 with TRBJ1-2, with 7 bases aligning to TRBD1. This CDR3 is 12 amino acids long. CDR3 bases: TGTGCCAGCACCCGGACAGGATTTGGCCACACCTTC. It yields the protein CASTRTGFGHTF.

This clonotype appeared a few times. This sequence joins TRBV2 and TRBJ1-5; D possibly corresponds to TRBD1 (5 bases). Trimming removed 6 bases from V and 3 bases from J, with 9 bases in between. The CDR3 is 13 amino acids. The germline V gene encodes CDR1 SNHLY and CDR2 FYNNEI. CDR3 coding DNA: TGTGCCAGCAGGCGGGGGTTCAATCAGCCCCAGCATTTT. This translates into CASRRGFNQPQHF.

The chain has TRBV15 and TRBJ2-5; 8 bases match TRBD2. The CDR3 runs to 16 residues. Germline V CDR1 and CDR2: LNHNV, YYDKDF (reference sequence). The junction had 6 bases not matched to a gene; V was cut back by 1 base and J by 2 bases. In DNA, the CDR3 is TGTGCCACCAGCAGAGCTCGGGCTAGCGGGCAAGAGACCCAGTACTTC. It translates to CATSRARASGQETQYF.

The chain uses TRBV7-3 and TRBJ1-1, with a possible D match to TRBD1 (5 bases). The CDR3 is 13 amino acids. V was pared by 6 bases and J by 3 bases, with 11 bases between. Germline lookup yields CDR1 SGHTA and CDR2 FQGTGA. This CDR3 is CASSTTADTEAFF. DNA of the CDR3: TGTGCCAGCAGTACGACAGCGGACACTGAAGCTTTCTTT.

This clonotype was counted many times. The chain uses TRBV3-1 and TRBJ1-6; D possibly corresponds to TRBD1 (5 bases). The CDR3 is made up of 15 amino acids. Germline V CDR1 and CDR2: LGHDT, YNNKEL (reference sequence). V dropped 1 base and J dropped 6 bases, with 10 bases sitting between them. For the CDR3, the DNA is TGTGCCAGCAGCCAAGCAATGGGACCTAATTCACCCCTCCACTTT. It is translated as CASSQAMGPNSPLHF.

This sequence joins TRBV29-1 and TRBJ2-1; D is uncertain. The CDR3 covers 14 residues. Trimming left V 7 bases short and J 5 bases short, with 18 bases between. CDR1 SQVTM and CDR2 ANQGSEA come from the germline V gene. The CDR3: CSAHTGVRDNEQFF. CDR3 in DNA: TGCAGCGCTCACACTGGGGTAAGAGACAATGAGCAGTTCTTC.

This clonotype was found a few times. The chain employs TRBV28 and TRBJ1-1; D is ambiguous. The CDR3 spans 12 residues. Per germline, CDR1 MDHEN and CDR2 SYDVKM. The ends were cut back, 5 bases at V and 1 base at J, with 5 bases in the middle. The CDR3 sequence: CASSTPNTEAFF. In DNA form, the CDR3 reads TGTGCCAGCAGTACACCGAACACTGAAGCTTTCTTT.

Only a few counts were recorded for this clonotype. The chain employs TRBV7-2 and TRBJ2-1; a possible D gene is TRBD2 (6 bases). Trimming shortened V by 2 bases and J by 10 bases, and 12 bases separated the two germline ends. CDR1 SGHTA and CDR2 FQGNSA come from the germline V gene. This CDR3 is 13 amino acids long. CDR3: CASSLSRLAEQFF. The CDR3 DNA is TGTGCCAGCAGCTTATCTCGGCTAGCGGAGCAGTTCTTC.

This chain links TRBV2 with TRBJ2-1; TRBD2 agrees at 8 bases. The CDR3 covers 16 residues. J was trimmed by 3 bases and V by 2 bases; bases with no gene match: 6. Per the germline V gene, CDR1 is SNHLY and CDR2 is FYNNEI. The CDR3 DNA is TGTGCCAGCAGTGAATCGTCTAGCGGGTACTACAATGAGCAGTTCTTC. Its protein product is CASSESSSGYYNEQFF.

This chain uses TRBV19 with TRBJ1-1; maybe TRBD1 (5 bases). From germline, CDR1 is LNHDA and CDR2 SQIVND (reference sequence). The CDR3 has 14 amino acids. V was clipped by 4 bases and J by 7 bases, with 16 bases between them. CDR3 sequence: CASSTGTRGGEAFF. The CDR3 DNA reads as TGTGCCAGTAGTACCGGGACCAGAGGAGGTGAAGCTTTCTTT.

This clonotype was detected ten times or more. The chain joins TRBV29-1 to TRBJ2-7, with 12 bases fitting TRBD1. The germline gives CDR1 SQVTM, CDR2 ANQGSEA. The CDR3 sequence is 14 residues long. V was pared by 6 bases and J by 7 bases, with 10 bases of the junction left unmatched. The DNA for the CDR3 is TGCAGCGTCTCGGCCGGGACAGGGGGCTTAGAGCAGTACTTC. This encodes CSVSAGTGGLEQYF.

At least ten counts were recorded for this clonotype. CDR3 nucleotides: TGTGCCAGCAGCCAGGACGTTGCATCCTACGAGCAGTACTTC. Translation: CASSQDVASYEQYF. The V call is TRBV3-1, the J call TRBJ2-7; D uncertain. Per germline, CDR1 LGHDT and CDR2 YNNKEL (reference sequence). There are 14 residues in the CDR3. The V end lost 3 bases, the J end lost 1 base, and 10 bases lay between the germline ends.